This TCR beta chain is drawn from a study of blood T cells in healthy people across ages. V was trimmed by 8 bases and J by 2 bases, leaving 13 bases between them. The CDR3 runs to 13 residues. In germline, CDR1 is MNHEY, CDR2 SVGEGT. A second PCR of 7 to 11 cycles used a sample-barcoded 5' primer and a J-beta primer mix. TCRdb recomputed calls from the 5' RACE reads with MiXCR, one row per CDR3 protein. In the table there are approximately 690,000 distinct CDR3 sequences, around two fifths of which are singletons. The clonotype comes from a man older than 75 in good health. The J gene is TRBJ2-7, the V gene TRBV6-2 or TRBV6-3; D unclear. Sequences were obtained from blood. The CDR3 reads CASQLTGTYEQYF. CDR3 coding DNA: TGTGCCAGCCAACTTACCGGAACCTACGAGCAGTACTTC.